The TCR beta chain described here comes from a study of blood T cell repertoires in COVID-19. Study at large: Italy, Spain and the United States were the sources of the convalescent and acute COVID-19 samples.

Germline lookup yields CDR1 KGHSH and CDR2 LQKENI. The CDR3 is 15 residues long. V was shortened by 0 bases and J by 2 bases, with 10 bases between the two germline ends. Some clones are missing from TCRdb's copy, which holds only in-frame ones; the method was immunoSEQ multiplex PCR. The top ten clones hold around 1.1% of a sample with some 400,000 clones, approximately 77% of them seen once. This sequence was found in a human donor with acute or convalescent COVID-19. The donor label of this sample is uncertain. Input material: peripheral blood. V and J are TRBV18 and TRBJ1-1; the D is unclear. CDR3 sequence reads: CASSPPGPANTEAFF. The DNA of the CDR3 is TGTGCCAGCTCACCACCGGGCCCAGCTAACACTGAAGCTTTCTTT.